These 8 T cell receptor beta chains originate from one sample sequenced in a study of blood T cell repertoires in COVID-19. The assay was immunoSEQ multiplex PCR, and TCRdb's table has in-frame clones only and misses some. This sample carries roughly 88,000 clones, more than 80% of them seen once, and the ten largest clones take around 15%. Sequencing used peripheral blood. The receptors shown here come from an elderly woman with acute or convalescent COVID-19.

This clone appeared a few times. The CDR3 is CASSQGMWQPQHF. CDR3 nucleotides: TGTGCCAGCAGTCAGGGCATGTGGCAGCCCCAGCATTTT. V usage is TRBV2 and J usage is TRBJ1-5; D might be TRBD1 (5 bases). Germline V lookup: CDR1 SNHLY, CDR2 FYNNEI. Trimming left V 5 bases short and J 7 bases short, with 12 bases between. This CDR3 spans 13 amino acids.

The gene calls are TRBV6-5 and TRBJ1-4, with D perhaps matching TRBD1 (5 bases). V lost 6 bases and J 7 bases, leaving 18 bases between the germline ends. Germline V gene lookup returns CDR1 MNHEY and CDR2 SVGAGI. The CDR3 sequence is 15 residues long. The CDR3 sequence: CASSPGTALSEKLFF. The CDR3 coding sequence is TGTGCCAGCAGCCCCGGGACTGCCCTAAGTGAAAAACTGTTTTTT.

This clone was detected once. CDR3: CSVDERGVETQYF. The CDR3 DNA sequence: TGCAGCGTTGACGAGCGGGGGGTGGAGACCCAGTACTTC. The V call is TRBV29-1, the J call TRBJ2-5; 9 nucleotides agree with TRBD2. With 3 bases clipped from V and 5 bases from J, the junction kept 4 bases outside the gene matches. Germline V lookup: CDR1 SQVTM, CDR2 ANQGSEA. The CDR3 runs to 13 residues.

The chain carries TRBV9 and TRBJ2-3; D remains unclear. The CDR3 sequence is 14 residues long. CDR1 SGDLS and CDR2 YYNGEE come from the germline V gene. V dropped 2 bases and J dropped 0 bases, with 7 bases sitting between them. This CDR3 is CASSVQVSTDTQYF. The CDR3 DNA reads TGTGCCAGCAGCGTCCAGGTCAGCACAGATACGCAGTATTTT.

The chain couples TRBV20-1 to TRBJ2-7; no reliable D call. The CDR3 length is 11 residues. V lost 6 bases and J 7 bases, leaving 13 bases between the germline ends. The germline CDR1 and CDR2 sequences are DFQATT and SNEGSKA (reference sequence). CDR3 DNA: TGCAGTGCCCAGGCCCCTGGGGAGCAGTACTTC. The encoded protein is CSAQAPGEQYF.

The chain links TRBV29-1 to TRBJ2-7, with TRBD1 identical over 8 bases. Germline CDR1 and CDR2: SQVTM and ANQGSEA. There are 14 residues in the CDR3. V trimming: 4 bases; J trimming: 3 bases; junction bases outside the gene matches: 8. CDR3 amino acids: CSVAWDRRIYEQYF. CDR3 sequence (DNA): TGCAGCGTTGCCTGGGACAGGAGGATCTACGAGCAGTACTTC.

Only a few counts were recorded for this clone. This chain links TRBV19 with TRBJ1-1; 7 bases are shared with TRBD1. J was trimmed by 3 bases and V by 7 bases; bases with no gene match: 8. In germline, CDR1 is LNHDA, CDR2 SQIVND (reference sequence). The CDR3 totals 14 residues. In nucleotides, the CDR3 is TGTGCCAGTAAAGGGGGCAGGGGGGACACTGAAGCTTTCTTT. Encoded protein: CASKGGRGDTEAFF. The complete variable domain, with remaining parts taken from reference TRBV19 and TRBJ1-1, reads DGGITQSPKYLFRKEGQNVTLSCEQNLNHDAMYWYRQDPGQGLRLIYYSQIVNDFQKGDIAEGYSVSREKKESFPLTVTSAQKNPTAFYLCASKGGRGDTEAFFGQGTRLTVV.

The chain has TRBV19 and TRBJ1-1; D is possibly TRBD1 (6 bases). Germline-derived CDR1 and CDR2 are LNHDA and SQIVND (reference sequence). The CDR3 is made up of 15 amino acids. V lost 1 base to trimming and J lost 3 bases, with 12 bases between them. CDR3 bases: TGTGCCAGTAGTATAGTGGGGGGGCGGTACACTGAAGCTTTCTTT. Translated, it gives CASSIVGGRYTEAFF.